The sequence of this T cell receptor beta chain was determined in a study of T cell responses to AZD1222 COVID-19 vaccine. Study results and limitations: Baseline seropositives among AZD1222 recipients totaled only five to seven. The study sampled repertoires only after the peak T cell response. Spike-specific TCR breadth rose after two AZD1222 doses, and depth rose as well.

As to this clone: What it recognizes is unknown.

V lost 6 bases, J lost 6 bases, and 6 bases stayed unmatched. Germline-derived CDR1 and CDR2 are MNHEY and SVGAGI. The CDR3 has 13 residues. Assay used: immunoSEQ multiplex PCR; TCRdb lists only in-frame clones, some missing. The table records some 120,000 clones, around 88% of them present only once. The clonotype comes from an adult in good health. V and J are TRBV6-5 and TRBJ1-1; 8 positions match TRBD1. The source material was peripheral blood, sampled on day 0 of AZD1222 vaccination. CDR3 in amino acids: CASRTGEGAEAFF. The CDR3 region has the DNA TGTGCCAGCAGGACAGGGGAGGGTGCTGAAGCTTTCTTT.